This T cell receptor (beta chain) was retrieved from a study of shared clonotypes between healthy human individuals. General study points: Relative to their counterparts shared across all four donors, non-shared clonotypes exhibited diminished generation probabilities.

Turning to this clone: Its antigen is undetermined.

The CDR3 contains 12 residues. V was cut by 2 bases and J by 3 bases, with 2 bases left in between. Looked up from germline, CDR1 is LNHNV and CDR2 is YYDKDF (reference sequence). Original handling: Filtering was not the same, since immunoSEQ gave junction-only sequences without quality scores. Libraries were prepared by immunoSEQ multiplex PCR; TCRdb keeps only in-frame clonotypes and omits some of them. That table furnishes V, J and clone size, whereas the DNA furnished D and trimming. The repertoire holds 1.4 million to 1.5 million clones, with roughly 96% as singletons. The chain carries TRBV15 and TRBJ2-1; D gene unclear. The sequence came from a man aged 30 to 39 in good health. The specimen sequenced was naive CD4+ T cells sorted from blood. Subset meaning: CD45RA+ positively selected. CDR3 amino acids: CATSRRYNEQFF. CDR3 DNA: TGTGCCACCAGCAGACGCTACAATGAGCAGTTCTTC. Full variable domain (rest looked up from reference TRBV15 and TRBJ2-1): DAMVIQNPRYQVTQFGKPVTLSCSQTLNHNVMYWYQQKSSQAPKLLFHYYDKDFNNEADTPDNFQSRRPNTSFCFLDIRSPGLGDTAMYLCATSRRYNEQFFGPGTRLTVL.